The present T cell receptor (beta chain) was sequenced within a study of PD-1 blockade in classical Hodgkin lymphoma. Broader study findings: Compared with healthy donors, newly diagnosed patients reportedly showed lower baseline TCR diversity.

The assay was immunoSEQ multiplex PCR, and TCRdb's table has in-frame clones only and misses some. The sample has about 47,000 clones, 90% seen once. Time point denoted: cycle 4 day 1 (C4D1), after 6 weeks of nivolumab. Brentuximab vedotin exposure varied among the patients, all of whom had relapsed after autologous stem cell transplantation. For this clone: Its matching antigen is unknown.

With 5 bases clipped from V and 2 bases from J, the junction kept 5 bases outside the gene matches. CDR1 is SGDLS, CDR2 YYNGEE, per germline. The CDR3 length is 16 residues. Source: peripheral blood mononuclear cells (PBMCs), taken before the fourth cycle of nivolumab. The source of this sequence is a human donor with classical Hodgkin lymphoma. This chain joins TRBV9 and TRBJ2-6; 9 bases agree with TRBD2. DNA for the CDR3: TGTGCCAGCAGTGAAGCGGGAGGTCCTGGGGCCAACGTCCTGACTTTC. This sequence encodes CASSEAGGPGANVLTF.